Given below is one T cell receptor beta chain in context. This clone was found a few times. This receptor's antigen is unknown. Base qualities are not provided; no much larger clone lies one nucleotide away. CDR1 and CDR2 are read off the germline V gene as MDHEN and SYDVKM. The CDR3 measures 14 amino acids from cysteine to phenylalanine. The read is trimmed to its CDR3 DNA, 42 bases read in frame from base 1. The junction carries 17 bases between V and J, which are trimmed by 7 bases and 5 bases respectively. This sample was taken from a study of cutaneous CD30+ T cell lymphoproliferative disorder and hepatitis E (dated by TCRdb to the late 2010s). Library construction relied on the immunoSEQ multiplex PCR assay. TCRdb's version of the immuneACCESS table is confined to in-frame rearrangements and falls short of the full clone set. An unresolved V gene accounts for under half of the shortfall where checked; the remainder is of unknown origin. The sample table records some 7,200 clones; just under 75% of these occur just once. Together, the top ten hold approximately 1% of the sample.

This TCR was sampled from a human donor with a cutaneous T cell lymphoproliferative disorder associated with hepatitis E virus. The rearranged segments are TRBV28 and TRBJ1-1; TRBD1 is a weak D gene call, 6 bases matching. Sequenced input: blood. CDR3 sequence: CASIQRTGPTEAFF. At the DNA level, the sequence is TGTGCCAGCATTCAAAGAACAGGGCCGACTGAAGCTTTCTTT.